The clone carrying this TCR beta chain came up a few times. What it binds is not known. In TCRdb, the 5' RACE reads were re-called with MiXCR into one record per CDR3 protein. Of approximately 510,000 distinct CDR3 sequences listed, 20% to 25% are singletons. V was clipped by 4 bases and J by 4 bases, with 13 bases between them. CDR3 length equals 14 residues. This sample stems from a study of T cells after yellow fever vaccination. Study results and caveats: Though it reached lower strength, the secondary response hit its peak faster, day 5 versus 15.

J is TRBJ2-5 and V is TRBV12-3 or TRBV12-4; tentatively, D is TRBD2 (6 bases). The source material was PBMCs, sampled 21 days after the first yellow fever vaccination. The TCR originated in a man aged 18 to 29 who received the YFV17D yellow fever vaccine. The CDR3 nucleotides are TGTGCCAGCAGTTCAACGGGGGTCGGAGAGACCCAGTACTTC. Translated, it gives CASSSTGVGETQYF.